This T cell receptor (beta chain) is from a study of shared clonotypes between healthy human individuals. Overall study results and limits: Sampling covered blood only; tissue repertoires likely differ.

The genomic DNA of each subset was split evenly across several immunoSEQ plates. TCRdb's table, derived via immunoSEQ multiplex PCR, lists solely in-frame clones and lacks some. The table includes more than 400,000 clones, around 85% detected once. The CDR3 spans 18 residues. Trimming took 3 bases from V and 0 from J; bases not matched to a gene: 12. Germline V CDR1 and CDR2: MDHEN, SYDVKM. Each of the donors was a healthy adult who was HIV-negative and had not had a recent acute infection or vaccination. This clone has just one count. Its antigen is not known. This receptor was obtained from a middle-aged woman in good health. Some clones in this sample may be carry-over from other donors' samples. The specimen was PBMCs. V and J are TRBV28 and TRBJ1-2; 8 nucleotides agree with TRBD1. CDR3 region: CASSFQKLGQGANYGYTF. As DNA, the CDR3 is TGTGCCAGCAGTTTCCAGAAACTCGGACAGGGAGCTAACTATGGCTACACCTTC.